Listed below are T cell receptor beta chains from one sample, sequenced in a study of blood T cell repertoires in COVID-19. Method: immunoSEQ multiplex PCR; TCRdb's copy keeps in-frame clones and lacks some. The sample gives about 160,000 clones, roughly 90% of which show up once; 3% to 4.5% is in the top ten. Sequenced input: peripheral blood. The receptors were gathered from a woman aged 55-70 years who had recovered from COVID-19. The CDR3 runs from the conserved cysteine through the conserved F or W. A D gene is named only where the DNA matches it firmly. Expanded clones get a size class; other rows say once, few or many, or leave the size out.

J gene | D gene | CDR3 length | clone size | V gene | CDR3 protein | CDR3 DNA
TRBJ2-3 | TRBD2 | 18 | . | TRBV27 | CASSFSRGLAGGPDTQYF | TGTGCCAGCAGTTTCTCCCGCGGACTAGCGGGGGGGCCGGATACGCAGTATTTT
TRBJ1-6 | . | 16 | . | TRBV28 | CASSLSLSPYNSPLHF | TGTGCCAGCAGTTTATCTTTAAGCCCCTATAATTCACCCCTCCACTTT
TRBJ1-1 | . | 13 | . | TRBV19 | CASSIAGITEAFF | TGTGCCAGTAGTATCGCGGGGATAACTGAAGCTTTCTTT
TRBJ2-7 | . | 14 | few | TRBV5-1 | CASSITGTSYEQYF | TGCGCCAGCAGCATAACCGGGACTTCCTACGAGCAGTACTTC
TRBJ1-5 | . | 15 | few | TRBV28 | CASNLGGISNQPQHF | TGTGCCAGCAACCTGGGAGGAATTAGCAATCAGCCCCAGCATTTT
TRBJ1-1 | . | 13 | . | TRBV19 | CASRDSRTTEAFF | TGTGCCAGTAGGGACAGCCGAACCACTGAAGCTTTCTTT
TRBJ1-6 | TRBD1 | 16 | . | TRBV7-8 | CASSYLDRGKDSPLHF | TGTGCCAGCAGCTACCTGGACAGGGGGAAGGATTCACCCCTCCACTTT
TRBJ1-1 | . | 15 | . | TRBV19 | CASTAPGNGNTEAFF | TGTGCCAGTACAGCACCAGGGAATGGGAACACTGAAGCTTTCTTT
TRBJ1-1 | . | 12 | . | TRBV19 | CASSLPGGEAFF | TGTGCCAGTAGCCTTCCCGGGGGTGAAGCTTTCTTT
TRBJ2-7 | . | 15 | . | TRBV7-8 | CASSLMYVTNYDQYF | TGTGCCAGCAGCCTCATGTATGTCACCAACTACGATCAGTACTTC
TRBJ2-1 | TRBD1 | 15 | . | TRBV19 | CASTPQGARAGEQFF | TGTGCCAGTACCCCCCAGGGGGCCCGGGCAGGGGAGCAGTTCTTC
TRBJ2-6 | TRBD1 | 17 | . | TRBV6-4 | CASSARHRGSGANVLTF | TGTGCCAGCAGTGCGCGGCACAGGGGGTCTGGGGCCAACGTCCTGACTTTC
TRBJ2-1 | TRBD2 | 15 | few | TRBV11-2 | CASRRPGLAGDEQFF | TGTGCCAGCAGACGACCGGGACTAGCGGGGGATGAGCAGTTCTTC
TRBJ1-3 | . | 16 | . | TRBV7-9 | CASSLRAGISGNTIYF | TGTGCCAGCAGCTTAAGGGCGGGGATCTCTGGAAACACCATATATTTT
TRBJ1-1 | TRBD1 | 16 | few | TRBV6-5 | CASSLIPGTGDTEAFF | TGTGCCAGCAGTTTGATACCCGGGACAGGGGACACTGAAGCTTTCTTT
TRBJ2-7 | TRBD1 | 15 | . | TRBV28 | CASSSGTAGSYEQYF | TGTGCCAGCAGTTCTGGGACAGCTGGCTCCTACGAGCAGTACTTC
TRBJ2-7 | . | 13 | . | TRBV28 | CASSSFRQNEQYF | TGTGCCAGCAGTTCTTTTAGACAAAACGAGCAGTACTTC
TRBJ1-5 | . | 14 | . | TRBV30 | CAWSYSNSNQPQHF | TGTGCCTGGAGTTACAGTAATAGCAATCAGCCCCAGCATTTT
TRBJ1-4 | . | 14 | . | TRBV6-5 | CASSNPATNEKLFF | TGTGCCAGCAGTAACCCAGCAACTAATGAAAAACTGTTTTTT
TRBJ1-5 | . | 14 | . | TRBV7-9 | CASSPRGGNQPQHF | TGTGCCAGCAGCCCCCGGGGGGGGAATCAGCCCCAGCATTTT